Given below is one TCR beta chain in context. The antigen remains unidentified. The data belong to a study of cytomegalovirus exposure and HLA in healthy donors. Findings and caveats of the study: Cytomegalovirus status was reportedly diagnosed by the classifier with high specificity and sensitivity. Later analysis associated a missense DCLRE1C variant with TCR beta V- and J-gene trimming. Three chains linked to CMV were shown in vitro to be specific for CMV antigens. It was reported that TCR beta sequences correctly inferred the HLA-A and HLA-B alleles for most subjects.

Trimming took 5 bases from V and 4 from J, leaving 9 bases between them. CDR3 length equals 12 residues. Germline V gives CDR1 SGHTA, CDR2 FQGNSA. PCR involved 60 Vbeta and 13 Jbeta primers. Only in-frame clones appear in the TCRdb table, and some are missing; sequencing was by immunoSEQ multiplex PCR. The sample has 150,000 to 200,000 clones, 65% to 85% seen once. The receptor comes from a man aged 50-60 years in good health and CMV-seronegative. The sequencing sample was made of PBMCs. J is TRBJ2-7 and V is TRBV7-2, with D unresolved. CDR3 protein: CASSDLGYEQYF. CDR3 coding DNA: TGTGCCAGCAGCGACCTCGGGTACGAGCAGTACTTC.